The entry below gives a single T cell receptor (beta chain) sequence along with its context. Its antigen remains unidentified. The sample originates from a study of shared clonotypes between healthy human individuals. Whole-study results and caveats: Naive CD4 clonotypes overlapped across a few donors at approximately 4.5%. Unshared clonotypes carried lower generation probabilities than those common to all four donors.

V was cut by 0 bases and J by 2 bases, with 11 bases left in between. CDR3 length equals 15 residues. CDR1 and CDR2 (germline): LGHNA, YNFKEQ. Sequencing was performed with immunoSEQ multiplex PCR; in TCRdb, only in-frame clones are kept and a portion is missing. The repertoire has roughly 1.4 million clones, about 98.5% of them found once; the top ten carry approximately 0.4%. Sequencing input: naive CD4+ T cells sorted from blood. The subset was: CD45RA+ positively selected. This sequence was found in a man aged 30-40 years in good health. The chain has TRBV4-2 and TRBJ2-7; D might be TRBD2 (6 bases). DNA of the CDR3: TGTGCCAGCAGCCAAGAACAAGCGGGCCCCTACGAGCAGTACTTC. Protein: CASSQEQAGPYEQYF.